This T cell receptor beta chain was captured by sequencing in a study of CD8 T cells in ankylosing spondylitis (TCRdb year 2017). Looking at the study overall: To find TCR variants linked to disease, the study profiled T cell receptor beta repertoires in ankylosing spondylitis patients and healthy donors. The full study cohort was made up of about two dozen ankylosing spondylitis patients and about a hundred healthy donors. Peripheral blood was sampled, and synovial fluid was also collected from ankylosing spondylitis patients.

There are many counts of this clonotype. Which antigen it targets is not known. No base quality information exists; no much larger clone differs at one position. Beyond this particular receptor, the publication reports: The disease-linked clones showed a CD8+ phenotype and occurred at relatively low frequencies in peripheral blood. According to the report, matched synovial fluid samples from ankylosing spondylitis patients were significantly enriched for the disease-linked clones. Blood from ankylosing spondylitis patients appeared to be characterized by a TCR beta motif composed of about 8 highly homologous amino acid variants. Some motif variants were previously reported in synovial fluid and blood of reactive arthritis patients, suggesting common disease-initiation mechanisms.

TCRdb records Illumina HiSeq 2500 as the sequencer. Quantitative 5'-RACE with molecular barcodes was the method used to prepare the TCR beta libraries. In the original analysis: A new computational method based on a probabilistic model of VDJ rearrangement was used to identify disease-linked TCR variants. TCRdb reprocessed the public reads (quality trimming at Q25 with fastp, clone calling with MiXCR) and kept in-frame beta chains. Here each entry gathers all rows of one CDR3 protein and keeps the most common genes and DNA. The V and J calls here are based on TCRdb, not the publication. In all, the sample holds some 250,000 distinct CDR3 sequences, and 20% to 30% of those were seen once. The ten biggest clones cover 0.61% of the sample. The germline V gene (reference sequence) supplies CDR1 SEHNR and CDR2 FQNEAQ. The CDR3 covers 15 residues, taking in both the cysteine and the phenylalanine. Here the CDR3 DNA is all that survives: 45 bases in frame from base 1. From V the trimming removes 5 bases and from J it removes 2 bases, while the gene matches leave 4 bases of the junction unaccounted for.

This sequence originates from a male donor with ankylosing spondylitis or in good health (not recorded which). The sequenced material came from blood, either unsorted or a sorted T cell fraction (not recorded which). The rearrangement combines TRBV7-9 with TRBJ1-5, with 9 bases aligning to TRBD1. The DNA sequence is given as TGTGCCAGCAGCCGGGACAGGGTAGGCAATCAGCCCCAGCATTTT. It codes for CASSRDRVGNQPQHF. Where the CDR3 stops, the reference TRBV7-9 and TRBJ1-5 genes take over; the full variable domain is DTGVSQNPRHKITKRGQNVTFRCDPISEHNRLYWYRQTLGQGPEFLTYFQNEAQLEKSRLLSDRFSAERPKGSFSTLEIQRTEQGDSAMYLCASSRDRVGNQPQHFGDGTRLSIL.